A selection of T cell receptor beta chains follows, all from one sample in a study of blood T cell repertoires in COVID-19. Produced via immunoSEQ multiplex PCR; TCRdb's table is partial and in-frame only. The sample holds about 160,000 clones, approximately 81% seen once. The sequencing input was PBMCs or T cells enriched from blood (not recorded which). These receptors were obtained from a woman aged 40 to 50 with acute COVID-19. The CDR3 runs from the conserved cysteine through the conserved F or W. Each record gives: V gene, clone size, CDR3 length, D gene, J gene, CDR3 protein, CDR3 DNA. The D gene is left open where the match is weak. The size entry is marked missing in some rows and otherwise reads once, few, many or a size class.

TRBV23-1	.	14	.	TRBJ2-7	CASSQSQATYEQYF	TGCGCCAGCAGTCAATCGCAGGCCACCTACGAGCAGTACTTC
TRBV4-2	.	17	.	TRBJ1-2	CASSQETWADPNYGYTF	TGTGCCAGCAGCCAAGAAACTTGGGCAGATCCTAACTATGGCTACACCTTC
TRBV30	few	13	.	TRBJ1-2	CAWRATGYYGYTF	TGTGCCTGGAGGGCTACAGGGTACTATGGCTACACCTTC
TRBV11-2	.	13	.	TRBJ2-1	CASSLAEYNEQFF	TGTGCCAGCAGCTTGGCAGAATACAATGAGCAGTTCTTC
TRBV19	.	16	.	TRBJ2-1	CASTGSPPSSYNEQFF	TGTGCCAGTACGGGATCGCCTCCGAGCTCCTACAATGAGCAGTTCTTC
TRBV11-3	.	13	.	TRBJ1-1	CASSPSPDTEAFF	TGTGCCAGCAGCCCTAGCCCAGACACTGAAGCTTTCTTT
TRBV30	.	12	TRBD1	TRBJ2-4	CAWSARRGQGNF	TGTGCCTGGAGTGCACGGCGGGGACAGGGAAACTTC
TRBV2	once	13	TRBD1	TRBJ1-1	CASRGQVNTEAFF	TGTGCCAGCAGGGGACAGGTGAACACTGAAGCTTTCTTT
TRBV6-6	many	15	TRBD1	TRBJ2-5	CASSYSRTGGETQYF	TGTGCCAGCAGTTACTCGAGGACAGGGGGAGAGACCCAGTACTTC
TRBV18	.	13	TRBD1	TRBJ1-5	CASSSDRGQPQHF	TGTGCCAGCTCATCGGACAGGGGCCAGCCCCAGCATTTT
TRBV18	few	15	.	TRBJ1-5	CASSPPREGNQPQHF	TGTGCCAGCTCACCACCGCGAGAAGGCAATCAGCCCCAGCATTTT
TRBV5-4	.	13	.	TRBJ2-1	CASSLQGNNEQFF	TGTGCCAGCAGCTTACAGGGTAACAATGAGCAGTTCTTC
TRBV5-1	once	17	TRBD2	TRBJ2-1	CASSFGASGRAKDEQFF	TGCGCCAGCAGCTTTGGGGCTAGCGGGAGGGCTAAGGATGAGCAGTTCTTC
TRBV7-9	.	14	.	TRBJ1-5	CASSFDSSNQPQHF	TGTGCCAGCAGTTTTGACAGTAGCAATCAGCCCCAGCATTTT
TRBV21-1	.	18	.	TRBJ2-3	CASSKCRVYPTLPDTQYF	TGTGCCAGCAGCAAATGCCGGGTCTACCCGACCCTCCCAGATACGCAGTATTTT
TRBV14	.	19	TRBD2	TRBJ2-6	CASSQDTRLAGSGANVLTF	TGTGCCAGCAGCCAAGATACGAGACTAGCGGGATCTGGGGCCAACGTCCTGACTTTC